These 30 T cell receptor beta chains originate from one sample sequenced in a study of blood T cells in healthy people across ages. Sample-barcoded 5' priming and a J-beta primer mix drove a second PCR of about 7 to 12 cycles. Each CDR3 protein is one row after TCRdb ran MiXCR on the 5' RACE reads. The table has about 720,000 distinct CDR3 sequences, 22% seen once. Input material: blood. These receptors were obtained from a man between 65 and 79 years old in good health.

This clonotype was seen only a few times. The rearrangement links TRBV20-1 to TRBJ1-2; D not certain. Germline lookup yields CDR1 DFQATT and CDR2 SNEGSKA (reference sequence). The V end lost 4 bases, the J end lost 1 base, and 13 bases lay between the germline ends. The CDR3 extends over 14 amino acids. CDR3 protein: CSATDPGVNYGYTF. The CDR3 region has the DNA TGCAGTGCTACTGATCCGGGAGTTAACTATGGCTACACCTTC.

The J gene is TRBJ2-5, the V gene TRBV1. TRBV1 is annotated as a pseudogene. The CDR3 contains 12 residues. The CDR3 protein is CTSSQEGKTQYF. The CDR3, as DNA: TGCACCAGCAGCCAAGAAGGGAAGACCCAGTACTTC.

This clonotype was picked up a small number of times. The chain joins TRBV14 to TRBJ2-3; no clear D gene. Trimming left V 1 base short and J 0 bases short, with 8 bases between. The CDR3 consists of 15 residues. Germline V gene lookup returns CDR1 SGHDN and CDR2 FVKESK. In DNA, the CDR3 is TGTGCCAGCAGCCAAGGGATGGGGAGCACAGATACGCAGTATTTT. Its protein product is CASSQGMGSTDTQYF.

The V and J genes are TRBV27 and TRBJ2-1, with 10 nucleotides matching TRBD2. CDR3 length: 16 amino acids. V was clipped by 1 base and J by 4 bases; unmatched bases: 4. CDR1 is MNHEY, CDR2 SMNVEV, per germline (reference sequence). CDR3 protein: CASSLFVSGGYNEQFF. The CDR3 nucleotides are TGTGCCAGCAGTTTATTTGTTAGCGGGGGGTACAATGAGCAGTTCTTC.

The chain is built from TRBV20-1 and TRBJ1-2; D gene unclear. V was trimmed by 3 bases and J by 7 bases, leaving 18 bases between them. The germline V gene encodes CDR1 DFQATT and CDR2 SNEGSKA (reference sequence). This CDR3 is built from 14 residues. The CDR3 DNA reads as TGCAGTGCTAGCGATGGGCAGGCCCCTGTTGGCTACACCTTC. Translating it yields CSASDGQAPVGYTF.

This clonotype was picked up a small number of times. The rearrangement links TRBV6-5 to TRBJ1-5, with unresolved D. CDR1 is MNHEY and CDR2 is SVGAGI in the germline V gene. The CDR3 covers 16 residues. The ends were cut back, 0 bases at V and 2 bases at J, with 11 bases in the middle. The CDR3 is CASSYSTQPGNQPQHF. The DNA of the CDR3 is TGTGCCAGCAGTTACTCGACACAGCCTGGCAATCAGCCCCAGCATTTT.

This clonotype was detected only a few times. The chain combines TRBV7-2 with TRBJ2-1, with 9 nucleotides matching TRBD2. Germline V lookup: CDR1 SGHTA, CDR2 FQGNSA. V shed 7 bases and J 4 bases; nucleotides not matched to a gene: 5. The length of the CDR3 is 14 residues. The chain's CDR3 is CASTKGLAYNEQFF. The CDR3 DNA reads TGTGCCAGCACCAAGGGACTAGCTTACAATGAGCAGTTCTTC.

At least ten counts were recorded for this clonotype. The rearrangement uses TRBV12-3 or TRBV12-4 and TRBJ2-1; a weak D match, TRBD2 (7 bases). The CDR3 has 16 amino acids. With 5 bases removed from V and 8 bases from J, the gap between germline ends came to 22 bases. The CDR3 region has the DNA TGTGCCAGCAGTCGAATGAGGGGGAGGGTTGTCCATGAGCAGTTCTTC. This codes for CASSRMRGRVVHEQFF.

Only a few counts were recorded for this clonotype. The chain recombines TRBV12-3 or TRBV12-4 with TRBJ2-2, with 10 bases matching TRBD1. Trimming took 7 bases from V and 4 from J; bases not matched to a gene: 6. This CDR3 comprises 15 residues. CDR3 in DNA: TGTGCCAGCACCAGGGACAGGGGAACCACCGGGGAGCTGTTTTTT. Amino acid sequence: CASTRDRGTTGELFF.

CDR3 in amino acids: CASSYSISGRRQETQYF. CDR3 DNA: TGTGCCAGCAGTTACTCGATTTCCGGGAGGAGACAAGAGACCCAGTACTTC. The chain links TRBV6-6 to TRBJ2-5; TRBD2 matches 7 bases. The CDR3 runs to 17 residues. Germline loops: CDR1 MNHNY, CDR2 SVGAGI (reference sequence). Trimming removed 0 bases from V and 2 bases from J; junction bases left unmatched: 9.

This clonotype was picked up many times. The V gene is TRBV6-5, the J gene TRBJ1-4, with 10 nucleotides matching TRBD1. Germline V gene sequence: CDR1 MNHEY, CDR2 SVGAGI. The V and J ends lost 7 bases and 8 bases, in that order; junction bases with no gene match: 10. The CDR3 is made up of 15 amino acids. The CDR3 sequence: CASTRGQGVSEKLFF. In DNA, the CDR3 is TGTGCCAGCACCAGAGGACAGGGGGTTTCGGAAAAACTGTTTTTT.

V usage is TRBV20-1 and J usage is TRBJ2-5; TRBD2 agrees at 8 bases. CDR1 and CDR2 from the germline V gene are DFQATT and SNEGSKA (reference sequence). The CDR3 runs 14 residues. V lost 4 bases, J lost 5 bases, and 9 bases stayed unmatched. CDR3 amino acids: CSANPGGLGETQYF. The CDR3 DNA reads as TGCAGTGCTAATCCGGGGGGGCTGGGGGAGACCCAGTACTTC.

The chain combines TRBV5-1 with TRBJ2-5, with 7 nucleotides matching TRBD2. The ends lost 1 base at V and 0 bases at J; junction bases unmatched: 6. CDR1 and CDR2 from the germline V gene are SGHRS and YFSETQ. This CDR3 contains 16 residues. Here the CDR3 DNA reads TGCGCCAGCAGCTTGCTAAGCGGGGCTAACCAAGAGACCCAGTACTTC. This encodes CASSLLSGANQETQYF.

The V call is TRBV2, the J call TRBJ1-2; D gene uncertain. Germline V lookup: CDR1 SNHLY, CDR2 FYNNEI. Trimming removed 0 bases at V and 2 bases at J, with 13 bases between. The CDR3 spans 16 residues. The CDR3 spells CASSEALPLGNYGYTF. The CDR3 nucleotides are TGTGCCAGCAGTGAAGCGCTTCCGTTGGGAAACTATGGCTACACCTTC.

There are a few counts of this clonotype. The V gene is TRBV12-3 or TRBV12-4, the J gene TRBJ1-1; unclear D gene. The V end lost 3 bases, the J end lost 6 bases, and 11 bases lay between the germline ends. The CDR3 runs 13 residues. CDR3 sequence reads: CASSFSVAAEAFF. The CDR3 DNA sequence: TGTGCCAGCAGTTTTTCAGTGGCCGCTGAAGCTTTCTTT.

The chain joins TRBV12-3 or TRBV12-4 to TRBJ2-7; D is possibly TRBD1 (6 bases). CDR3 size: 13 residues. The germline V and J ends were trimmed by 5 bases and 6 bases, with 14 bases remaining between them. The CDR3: CASSGDMRGEQYF. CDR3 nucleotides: TGTGCCAGCAGTGGGGACATGAGGGGCGAGCAGTACTTC.

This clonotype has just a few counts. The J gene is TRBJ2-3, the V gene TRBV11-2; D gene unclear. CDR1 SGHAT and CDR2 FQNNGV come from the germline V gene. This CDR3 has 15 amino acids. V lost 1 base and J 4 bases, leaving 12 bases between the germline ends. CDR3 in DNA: TGTGCCAGCAGCTTAGCGGATGGACGAGCAGATACGCAGTATTTT. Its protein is CASSLADGRADTQYF. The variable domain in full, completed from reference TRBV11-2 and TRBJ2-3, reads EAGVAQSPRYKIIEKRQSVAFWCNPISGHATLYWYQQILGQGPKLLIQFQNNGVVDDSQLPKDRFSAERLKGVDSTLKIQPAKLEDSAVYLCASSLADGRADTQYFGPGTRLTVL.

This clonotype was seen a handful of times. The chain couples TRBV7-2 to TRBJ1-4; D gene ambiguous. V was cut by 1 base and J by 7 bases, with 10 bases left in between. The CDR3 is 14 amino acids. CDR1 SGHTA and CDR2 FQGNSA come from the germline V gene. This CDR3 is CASSLEPSSEKLFF. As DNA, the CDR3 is TGTGCCAGCAGCTTAGAACCATCGAGTGAAAAACTGTTTTTT.

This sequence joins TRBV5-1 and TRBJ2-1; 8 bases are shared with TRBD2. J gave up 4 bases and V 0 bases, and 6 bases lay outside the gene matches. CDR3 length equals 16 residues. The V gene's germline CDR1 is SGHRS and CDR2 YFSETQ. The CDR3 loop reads CASSLDGSGTYNEQFF. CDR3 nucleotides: TGCGCCAGCAGCTTGGATGGTAGCGGGACTTACAATGAGCAGTTCTTC.

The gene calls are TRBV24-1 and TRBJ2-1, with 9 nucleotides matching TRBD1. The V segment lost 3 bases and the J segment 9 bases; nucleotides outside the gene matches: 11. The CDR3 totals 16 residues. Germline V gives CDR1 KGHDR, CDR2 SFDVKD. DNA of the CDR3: TGTGCCACCAGTGATCCTCTACAGGGGGCATGGAGTGAGCAGTTCTTC. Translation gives CATSDPLQGAWSEQFF.

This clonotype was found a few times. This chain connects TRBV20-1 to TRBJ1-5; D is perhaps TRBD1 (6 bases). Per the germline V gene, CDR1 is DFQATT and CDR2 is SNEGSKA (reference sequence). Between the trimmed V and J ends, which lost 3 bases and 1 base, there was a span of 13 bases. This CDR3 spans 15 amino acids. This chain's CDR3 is CSASAGERSNQPQHF. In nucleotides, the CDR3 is TGCAGTGCTAGTGCAGGGGAGAGGAGCAATCAGCCCCAGCATTTT.

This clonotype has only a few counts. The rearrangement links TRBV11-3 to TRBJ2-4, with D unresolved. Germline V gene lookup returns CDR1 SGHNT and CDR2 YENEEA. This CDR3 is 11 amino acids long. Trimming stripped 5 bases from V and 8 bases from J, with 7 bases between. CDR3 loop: CASSHLDIQYF. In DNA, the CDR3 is TGTGCCAGCAGCCACCTCGACATTCAGTACTTC.

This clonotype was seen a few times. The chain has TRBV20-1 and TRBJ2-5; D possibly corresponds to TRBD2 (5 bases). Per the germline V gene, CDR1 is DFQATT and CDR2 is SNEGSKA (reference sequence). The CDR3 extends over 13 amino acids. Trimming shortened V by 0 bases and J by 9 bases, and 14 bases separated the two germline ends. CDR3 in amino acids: CSARDPGTLAQYF. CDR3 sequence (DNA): TGCAGTGCTAGAGATCCCGGAACACTAGCCCAGTACTTC.

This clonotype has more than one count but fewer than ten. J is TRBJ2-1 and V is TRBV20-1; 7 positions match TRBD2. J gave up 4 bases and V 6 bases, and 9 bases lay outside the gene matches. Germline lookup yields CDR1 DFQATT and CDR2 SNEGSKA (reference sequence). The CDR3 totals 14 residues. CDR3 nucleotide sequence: TGCAGTGCCGAGGGGAGCGGGGTTTACAATGAGCAGTTCTTC. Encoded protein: CSAEGSGVYNEQFF.

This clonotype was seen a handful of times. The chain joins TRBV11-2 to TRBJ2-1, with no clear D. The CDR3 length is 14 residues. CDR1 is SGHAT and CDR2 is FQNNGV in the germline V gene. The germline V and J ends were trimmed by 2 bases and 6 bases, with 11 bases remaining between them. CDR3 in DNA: TGTGCCAGCAGCTTAATAACCCGGCTCAATGAGCAGTTCTTC. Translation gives CASSLITRLNEQFF.

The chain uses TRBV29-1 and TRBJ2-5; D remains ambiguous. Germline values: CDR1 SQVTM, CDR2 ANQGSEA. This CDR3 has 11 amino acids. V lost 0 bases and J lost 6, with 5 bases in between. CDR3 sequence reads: CSVEDRQTQYF. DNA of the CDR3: TGCAGCGTTGAAGATCGTCAGACCCAGTACTTC. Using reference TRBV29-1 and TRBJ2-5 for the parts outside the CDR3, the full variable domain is SAVISQKPSRDICQRGTSLTIQCQVDSQVTMMFWYRQQPGQSLTLIATANQGSEATYESGFVIDKFPISRPNLTFSTLTVSNMSPEDSSIYLCSVEDRQTQYFGPGTRLLVL.

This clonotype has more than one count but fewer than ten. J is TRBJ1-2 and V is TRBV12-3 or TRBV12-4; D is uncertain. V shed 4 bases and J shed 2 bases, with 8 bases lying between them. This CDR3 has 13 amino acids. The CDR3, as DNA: TGTGCCAGCAGTTCCGCACTAAACTATGGCTACACCTTC. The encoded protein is CASSSALNYGYTF.

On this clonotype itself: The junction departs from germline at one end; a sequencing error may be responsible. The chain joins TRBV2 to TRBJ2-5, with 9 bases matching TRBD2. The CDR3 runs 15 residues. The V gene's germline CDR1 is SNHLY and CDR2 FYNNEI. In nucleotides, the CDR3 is TGCGCCAGCAGTCAGCAGACTAGCGGAGCTACAGAGCAGTACTTC. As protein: CASSQQTSGATEQYF.

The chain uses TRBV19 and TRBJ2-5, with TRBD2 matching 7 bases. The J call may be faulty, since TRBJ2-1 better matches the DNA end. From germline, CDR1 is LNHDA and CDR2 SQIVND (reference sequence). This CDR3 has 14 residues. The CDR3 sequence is CASSMTSRGNEQFF. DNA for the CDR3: TGTGCCAGTAGTATGACTAGCCGGGGTAATGAGCAGTTCTTC.

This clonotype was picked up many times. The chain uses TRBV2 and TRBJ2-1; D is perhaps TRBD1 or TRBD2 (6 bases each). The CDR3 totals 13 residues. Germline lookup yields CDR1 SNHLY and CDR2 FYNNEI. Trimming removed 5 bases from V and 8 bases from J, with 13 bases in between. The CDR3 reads CASSFERGDEQFF. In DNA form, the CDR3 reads TGTGCCAGCAGTTTCGAGAGGGGGGATGAGCAGTTCTTC. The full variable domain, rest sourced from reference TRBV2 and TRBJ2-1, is EPEVTQTPSHQVTQMGQEVILRCVPISNHLYFYWYRQILGQKVEFLVSFYNNEISEKSEIFDDQFSVERPDGSNFTLKIRSTKLEDSAMYFCASSFERGDEQFFGPGTRLTVL.